The 26 T cell receptor beta chains listed next were all sequenced from one sample in a study of T cell responses to AZD1222 COVID-19 vaccine (TCRdb year 2021). The time point label on this specimen signifies: about 28 days (+/-7) after the second vaccine dose. The receptor library was made with the immunoSEQ multiplex PCR assay. TCRdb carries this immuneACCESS record with in-frame sequences only. Its versions omit some clonotypes, under half of them owing to an unresolved V gene in the studies checked, with the rest unexplained. This sample has around 110,000 clones in its table, and roughly 92% of those were observed once. The top ten clones comprise roughly 1.5% of the sample. The material was peripheral blood, obtained 28 days after the second AZD1222 dose. The receptors were sampled from an adult who received the AZD1222 COVID-19 vaccine.

The CDR3 reads CASRRPTGFQETQYF. The CDR3, as DNA: TGTGCAAGTCGCCGACCGACAGGATTCCAAGAGACCCAGTACTTC. This chain joins TRBV12-2 and TRBJ2-5; TRBD1, the D gene given by the table, was not confirmed from the DNA. TRBV12-2 is labeled a pseudogene. There are 15 residues in the CDR3.

The rearrangement links TRBV5-1 to TRBJ2-5; D uncertain. CDR1 is SGHRS, CDR2 YFSETQ, per germline. V was clipped by 3 bases and J by 4 bases, with 10 bases between them. The CDR3 spans 13 residues. The CDR3 coding sequence is TGCGCCAGCAGCTCCGGGTCCACAGAGACCCAGTACTTC. It codes for CASSSGSTETQYF.

This clone was counted once. The CDR3 DNA reads TGTGCCAGCAGCTCCATTGGACCGTTATGGGGGGCTGGCTACACCTTC. As protein: CASSSIGPLWGAGYTF. V is TRBV5-6 and J is TRBJ1-2; D may be TRBD1 (6 bases). Germline values: CDR1 SGHDT, CDR2 YYEEEE. CDR3 length equals 16 residues. V was pared by 3 bases and J by 7 bases, with 22 bases between.

The chain recombines TRBV9 with TRBJ2-2; tentatively, D is TRBD2 (7 bases). V lost 4 bases and J lost 4, with 23 bases in between. Germline assignment: CDR1 SGDLS and CDR2 YYNGEE. This CDR3 contains 18 residues. The CDR3 DNA reads TGTGCCAGCAGCCCTCCGGTATGGGGGGGGGCGAGCACCGGGGAGCTGTTTTTT. The encoded protein is CASSPPVWGGASTGELFF.

The V call is TRBV7-9, the J call TRBJ2-5; D perhaps matches TRBD1 (6 bases). Trimming removed 6 bases from V and 4 bases from J, with 21 bases in between. Germline V gives CDR1 SEHNR, CDR2 FQNEAQ (reference sequence). This CDR3 region has 16 residues. In nucleotides, the CDR3 is TGTGCCAGCAGGGGACAAGGGTTCCTCGAGGGAGAGACCCAGTACTTC. This gives the protein CASRGQGFLEGETQYF.

The chain couples TRBV9 to TRBJ2-5; 15 bases line up with TRBD2. V was clipped by 4 bases and J by 0 bases; unmatched bases: 4. The CDR3 totals 17 residues. Germline lookup yields CDR1 SGDLS and CDR2 YYNGEE. CDR3 amino acids: CASSLGTSGRYQETQYF. CDR3 in DNA: TGTGCCAGCAGCCTCGGGACTAGCGGGAGGTACCAAGAGACCCAGTACTTC.

The gene calls are TRBV15 and TRBJ2-2; 7 bases fit TRBD2. With V trimmed by 3 bases and J by 3 bases, 4 bases remained unmatched. The germline V gene has CDR1 LNHNV and CDR2 YYDKDF (reference sequence). This CDR3 comprises 15 residues. The CDR3 region has the DNA TGTGCCACCAGCAGGAGCGGGGCGGACACCGGGGAGCTGTTTTTT. It codes for CATSRSGADTGELFF. Combining the CDR3 with reference TRBV15 and TRBJ2-2 gives the whole variable domain DAMVIQNPRYQVTQFGKPVTLSCSQTLNHNVMYWYQQKSSQAPKLLFHYYDKDFNNEADTPDNFQSRRPNTSFCFLDIRSPGLGDTAMYLCATSRSGADTGELFFGEGSRLTVL.

The chain combines TRBV5-5 with TRBJ2-3; the D is unclear. This CDR3 contains 15 residues. The germline V gene has CDR1 SGHKS and CDR2 YYEKEE (reference sequence). The V end was cut by 0 bases, the J end by 0 bases, with 8 bases between. The CDR3 nucleotides are TGTGCCAGCAGCTTGGGAGGAGCTAGCACAGATACGCAGTATTTT. Its protein product is CASSLGGASTDTQYF.

This chain connects TRBV25-1 to TRBJ1-2; TRBD1 aligns across 8 bases. J gave up 3 bases and V 6 bases, and 3 bases lay outside the gene matches. Germline V gene sequence: CDR1 MGHDK, CDR2 SYGVNS. This CDR3 comprises 13 residues. The CDR3 protein is CASSPDRDYGYTF. For the CDR3, the DNA is TGTGCCAGCAGCCCGGACAGGGACTATGGCTACACCTTC.

The genes are TRBV30 and TRBJ1-5; possible D gene TRBD1, 6 bases. The germline gives CDR1 GTSNPN, CDR2 SVGIG (reference sequence). The CDR3 has 13 residues. Between the trimmed V and J ends, which lost 0 bases and 5 bases, there was a span of 8 bases. CDR3: CAWSVGADQPQHF. CDR3 coding DNA: TGTGCCTGGAGTGTGGGGGCCGATCAGCCCCAGCATTTT.

This clone has a single count. The chain is built from TRBV11-2 and TRBJ1-2, with TRBD1 identical over 10 bases. The V gene's germline CDR1 is SGHAT and CDR2 FQNNGV. The V and J ends lost 5 bases and 5 bases, in that order; junction bases with no gene match: 5. The CDR3 sequence is 14 residues long. The CDR3 nucleotides are TGTGCCAGCAGCGGACAGGGGGGATGGTATGGCTACACCTTC. It translates to CASSGQGGWYGYTF.

The chain combines TRBV5-1 with TRBJ1-4, with D tentatively TRBD1 (6 bases). V lost 1 base and J 6 bases, leaving 13 bases between the germline ends. Germline V gene sequence: CDR1 SGHRS, CDR2 YFSETQ. The CDR3 contains 15 residues. In DNA form, the CDR3 reads TGCGCCAGCAGCTTGCAGGGGCCGGAGGATGAAAAACTGTTTTTT. This codes for CASSLQGPEDEKLFF.

This chain uses TRBV27 with TRBJ1-4; 8 bases match TRBD1. The CDR3 has 15 amino acids. V was clipped by 5 bases and J by 7 bases; unmatched bases: 9. Germline V gene sequence: CDR1 MNHEY, CDR2 SMNVEV (reference sequence). CDR3 coding DNA: TGTGCCAGCAGTCCCGCCCAGGGGGCAGGTGAAAAACTGTTTTTT. Amino acid sequence: CASSPAQGAGEKLFF.

This chain connects TRBV6-2 or TRBV6-3 to TRBJ2-7; no definite D call. V shed 5 bases and J shed 2 bases, with 13 bases lying between them. The CDR3 runs 14 residues. The germline V gene encodes CDR1 MNHEY and CDR2 SVGEGT. The CDR3 loop is CASSTPQAPYEQYF. The CDR3 DNA sequence: TGTGCCAGCAGTACTCCTCAAGCACCCTACGAGCAGTACTTC.

The chain couples TRBV25-1 to TRBJ2-1, with 12 bases matching TRBD2. Germline assignment: CDR1 MGHDK and CDR2 SYGVNS. The CDR3 contains 15 residues. V lost 11 bases and J lost 4; bases outside the gene matches: 9. CDR3 sequence reads: CAVAKGLAGYNEQFF. The CDR3 nucleotides read TGTGCCGTAGCAAAAGGACTAGCGGGATACAATGAGCAGTTCTTC.

The rearrangement uses TRBV9 and TRBJ2-7, with D unresolved. The CDR3 runs 13 residues. The V end was cut by 0 bases, the J end by 1 base, with 5 bases between. Germline CDR1 is SGDLS and CDR2 is YYNGEE. CDR3 loop: CASSVEESYEQYF. CDR3 in DNA: TGTGCCAGCAGCGTAGAGGAATCCTACGAGCAGTACTTC.

The chain has TRBV28 and TRBJ1-1; no clear D gene. This CDR3 comprises 13 residues. Germline CDR1 MDHEN, CDR2 SYDVKM. V was trimmed by 5 bases and J by 0 bases, leaving 7 bases between them. CDR3 in amino acids: CASSPSLNTEAFF. CDR3 nucleotides: TGTGCCAGCAGTCCTAGCCTGAACACTGAAGCTTTCTTT.

This sequence joins TRBV5-4 and TRBJ2-7; tentative D call: TRBD2 (6 bases). This CDR3 has 14 amino acids. V lost 4 bases to trimming and J lost 4 bases, with 15 bases between them. CDR1 and CDR2 (germline): SGHNT, YYREEE (reference sequence). DNA of the CDR3: TGTGCCAGCAGCATAACCGGGACTGGGTACGAGCAGTACTTC. It yields the protein CASSITGTGYEQYF.

This chain connects TRBV7-9 to TRBJ2-3; D is undetermined. CDR3 length: 14 amino acids. Trimming cost V 2 bases and J 6 bases, with 12 bases left between them. CDR1 is SEHNR and CDR2 is FQNEAQ in the germline V gene (reference sequence). In DNA, the CDR3 is TGTGCCAGCAGCTTATATACCTCAATTGATACGCAGTATTTT. Translated, it gives CASSLYTSIDTQYF.

The V and J genes are TRBV3-1 (or the pseudogene TRBV3-2) and TRBJ2-5; D not certain. Trimming shortened V by 0 bases and J by 3 bases, and 8 bases separated the two germline ends. The germline CDR1 and CDR2 sequences are LGHDT and YNNKEL (reference sequence). The CDR3 is 14 amino acids. This CDR3 is CASSQEYREETQYF. CDR3 nucleotide sequence: TGTGCCAGCAGCCAAGAATATAGAGAAGAGACCCAGTACTTC.

This clone was recorded a few times. V and J are TRBV28 and TRBJ1-2; 8 bases match TRBD1. The V segment lost 5 bases and the J segment 4 bases; nucleotides outside the gene matches: 9. The CDR3 has 15 amino acids. The germline gives CDR1 MDHEN, CDR2 SYDVKM. The CDR3 sequence is CASSETGTGGYGYTF. The CDR3 nucleotides read TGTGCCAGCAGTGAAACCGGGACAGGAGGCTATGGCTACACCTTC.

The chain couples TRBV19 to TRBJ1-1, with 8 nucleotides matching TRBD1. Looked up from germline, CDR1 is LNHDA and CDR2 is SQIVND (reference sequence). The V segment lost 5 bases and the J segment 5 bases; nucleotides outside the gene matches: 4. The CDR3 spans 13 residues. The CDR3, as DNA: TGTGCCAGTAGTCCTACAGGGGGGACTGAAGCTTTCTTT. Residues: CASSPTGGTEAFF.

V and J are TRBV6-5 and TRBJ2-7; TRBD2 agrees at 8 bases. Per germline, CDR1 MNHEY and CDR2 SVGAGI. V shed 5 bases and J 0 bases; nucleotides not matched to a gene: 6. CDR3 length: 15 amino acids. The DNA for the CDR3 is TGTGCCAGCAGTATACTAGCGGACCTCTCCTACGAGCAGTACTTC. Translation gives CASSILADLSYEQYF.

Turning to this clone: The junction does not match germline at one end; this may be a read error. The chain couples TRBV10-1 to TRBJ2-7; D gene uncertain. CDR3 length: 8 residues. Germline assignment: CDR1 WNHNN and CDR2 SYGVQD (reference sequence). In DNA, the CDR3 is TGCGCCAGCAGTGTGACGAACTTC. It encodes CASSVTNF.

The rearrangement joins TRBV4-1 to TRBJ2-1, with TRBD2 matching 9 bases. Trimming removed 2 bases from V and 5 bases from J; junction bases left unmatched: 4. The CDR3 has 15 amino acids. Per germline, CDR1 MGHRA and CDR2 YSYEKL. In DNA form, the CDR3 reads TGCGCCAGCAGCCAACAGCGGGAGGTCAACAATGAGCAGTTCTTC. Protein sequence: CASSQQREVNNEQFF.

The chain employs TRBV27 and TRBJ2-7; D tentatively reads TRBD1 or TRBD2 (6 bases each). CDR1 and CDR2 from the germline V gene are MNHEY and SMNVEV (reference sequence). The CDR3 runs 17 residues. Deletions cut 0 bases from V and 4 bases from J, with 19 bases between. The CDR3 DNA follows: TGTGCCAGCAGTTTATCTCCTCGACAGGAGGGGATGTACGAGCAGTACTTC. It translates to CASSLSPRQEGMYEQYF.